A selection of T cell receptor beta chains follows, all from one sample in a study of T cells in Graves' hyperthyroidism and ophthalmopathy. TCRdb re-analysed the multiplex PCR reads in MiXCR, keeping a single row per CDR3 protein. The sample gives roughly 570,000 distinct CDR3 sequences, around 42% of which show up once; roughly 20% is in the top ten. The sequenced sample consisted of peripheral blood or thyroid tissue (not recorded which). Receptors were obtained from an adult woman with Graves' disease, either hyperthyroidism or ophthalmopathy (not recorded which). Each CDR3 is given with its conserved first and last residue. A D gene is named only where the DNA matches it firmly. Where a row states a size, it is once, few, many or the class of an expanded clone; other rows omit it.

clone_size: NA; v_call: TRBV5-1; j_call: TRBJ1-1; d_call: TRBD1; cdr3_nt: TGCGCCAGCAGGCGGGACAGAACTGAAGCTTTCTTT; cdr3_aa: CASRRDRTEAFF
clone_size: NA; v_call: TRBV7-7; j_call: TRBJ2-5; d_call: TRBD1; cdr3_nt: TGTGCCAGCAGCTTAGGACAGGGGGCGCAAGAGACCCAGTACTTC; cdr3_aa: CASSLGQGAQETQYF
clone_size: few; v_call: TRBV5-1; j_call: TRBJ1-2; d_call: TRBD1; cdr3_nt: TGCGCCAGCAGCCCCACCCCCGGAACAGGGGGAGGCAACACCTTC; cdr3_aa: CASSPTPGTGGGNTF
clone_size: few; v_call: TRBV7-8; j_call: TRBJ2-7; d_call: TRBD2; cdr3_nt: TGTGCCAGCTCAGGGACTAGCGGGAGAGTATCCTACGAGCAGTACTTC; cdr3_aa: CASSGTSGRVSYEQYF
clone_size: NA; v_call: TRBV29-1; j_call: TRBJ1-4; d_call: NA; cdr3_nt: TGCAGCGTTGCTTACAGAACTAATGAAAAACTGTTTTTT; cdr3_aa: CSVAYRTNEKLFF
clone_size: NA; v_call: TRBV7-8; j_call: TRBJ2-1; d_call: TRBD2; cdr3_nt: TGTGCCAGCAGCCCCTTAGCGGGAATTTTCAATGAGCAGTTCTTC; cdr3_aa: CASSPLAGIFNEQFF
clone_size: many; v_call: TRBV20-1; j_call: TRBJ1-6; d_call: NA; cdr3_nt: TGCAGTGCTAGAAAAGAGGGACCTAATTCACCCCTCCACTTT; cdr3_aa: CSARKEGPNSPLHF
clone_size: many; v_call: TRBV4-1; j_call: TRBJ2-7; d_call: NA; cdr3_nt: TGCGCCAGCAGCCCCCTGTTACGGGACAACGAGCAGTACTTC; cdr3_aa: CASSPLLRDNEQYF
clone_size: few; v_call: TRBV10-3; j_call: TRBJ2-2; d_call: NA; cdr3_nt: TGTGCCATCAGTGAAGGGCCTGGGACCGGGGAGCTGTTTTTT; cdr3_aa: CAISEGPGTGELFF
clone_size: few; v_call: TRBV29-1; j_call: TRBJ2-7; d_call: NA; cdr3_nt: TGCAGCGTTGTCGGGGCAGCATCGCACTACGAGCAGTACTTC; cdr3_aa: CSVVGAASHYEQYF
clone_size: NA; v_call: TRBV10-2; j_call: TRBJ1-5; d_call: TRBD1; cdr3_nt: TGCGCCAGCAGTGAGGGGTCAGGGGGCAAAAATCAGCCCCAGCATTTT; cdr3_aa: CASSEGSGGKNQPQHF
clone_size: NA; v_call: TRBV7-6; j_call: TRBJ2-5; d_call: TRBD1; cdr3_nt: TGTGCCAGCAGTCATCGGACAGGGGTGGCGGGAGAGACCCAGTACTTC; cdr3_aa: CASSHRTGVAGETQYF
clone_size: NA; v_call: TRBV28; j_call: TRBJ1-2; d_call: NA; cdr3_nt: TGTGCCAGCAGCACCCTCCAGGGGTCTACTCGTGGCTACACCTTC; cdr3_aa: CASSTLQGSTRGYTF
clone_size: many; v_call: TRBV20-1; j_call: TRBJ2-7; d_call: NA; cdr3_nt: TGCAGTGCTAGTAGGCAGATCTACGAGCAGTACTTC; cdr3_aa: CSASRQIYEQYF
clone_size: few; v_call: TRBV29-1; j_call: TRBJ1-1; d_call: TRBD1; cdr3_nt: TGCAGCGTTGATTTCAGGGGGCGAATATTT; cdr3_aa: CSVDFRGRIF
clone_size: NA; v_call: TRBV6-2/TRBV6-3; j_call: TRBJ2-2; d_call: TRBD2; cdr3_nt: TGTGCCAGCAGTATTAGCGGGAGTAGCACCGGGGAGCTGTTTTTT; cdr3_aa: CASSISGSSTGELFF
clone_size: many; v_call: TRBV3-1; j_call: TRBJ2-7; d_call: TRBD1; cdr3_nt: TGTGCCAGCAGCCAAGGGCGGACAGGCCCCTACGAGCAGTACTTC; cdr3_aa: CASSQGRTGPYEQYF
clone_size: few; v_call: TRBV10-3; j_call: TRBJ1-1; d_call: NA; cdr3_nt: TGTGCCATCAGTGAGGACCGGAACACTGAAGCTTTCTTT; cdr3_aa: CAISEDRNTEAFF
clone_size: NA; v_call: TRBV7-9; j_call: TRBJ1-5; d_call: NA; cdr3_nt: TGTGCCAGCAGCTTGGGGGTGCCGAGAGAGACCCAGCATTTT; cdr3_aa: CASSLGVPRETQHF